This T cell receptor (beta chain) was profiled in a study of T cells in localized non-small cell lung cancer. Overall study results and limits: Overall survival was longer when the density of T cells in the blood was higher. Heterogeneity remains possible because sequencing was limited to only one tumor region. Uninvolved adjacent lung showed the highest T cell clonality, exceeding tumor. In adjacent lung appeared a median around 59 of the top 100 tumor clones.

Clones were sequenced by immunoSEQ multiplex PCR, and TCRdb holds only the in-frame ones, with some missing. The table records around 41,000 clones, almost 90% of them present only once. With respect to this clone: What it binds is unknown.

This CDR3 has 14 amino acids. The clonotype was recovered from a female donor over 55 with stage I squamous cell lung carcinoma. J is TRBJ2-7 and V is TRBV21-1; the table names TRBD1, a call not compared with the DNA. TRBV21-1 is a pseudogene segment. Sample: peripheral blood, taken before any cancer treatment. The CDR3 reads CASSKRDRDHEQYF. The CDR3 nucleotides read TGTGCCAGCAGCAAAAGGGACAGGGACCACGAGCAGTACTTC.